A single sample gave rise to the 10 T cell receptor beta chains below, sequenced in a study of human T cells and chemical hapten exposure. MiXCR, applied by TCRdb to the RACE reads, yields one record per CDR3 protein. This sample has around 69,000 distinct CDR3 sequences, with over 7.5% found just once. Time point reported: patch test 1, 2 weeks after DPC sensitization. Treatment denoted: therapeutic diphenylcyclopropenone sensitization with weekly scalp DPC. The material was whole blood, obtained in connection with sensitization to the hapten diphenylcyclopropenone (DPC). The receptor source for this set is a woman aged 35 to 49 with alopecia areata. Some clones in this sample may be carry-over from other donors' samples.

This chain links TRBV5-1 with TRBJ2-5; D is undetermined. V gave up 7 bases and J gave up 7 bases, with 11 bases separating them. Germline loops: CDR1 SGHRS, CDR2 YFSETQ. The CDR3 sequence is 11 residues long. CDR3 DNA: TGCGCCAGCGAGGAAAGAGGGACCCAGTACTTC. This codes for CASEERGTQYF.

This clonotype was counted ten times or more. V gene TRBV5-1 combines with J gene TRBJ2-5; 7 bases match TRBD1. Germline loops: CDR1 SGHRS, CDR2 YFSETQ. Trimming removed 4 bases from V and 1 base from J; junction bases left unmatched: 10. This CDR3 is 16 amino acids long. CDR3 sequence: CASSLRQGGLQETQYF. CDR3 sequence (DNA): TGCGCCAGCAGCCTAAGACAGGGTGGGCTCCAAGAGACCCAGTACTTC.

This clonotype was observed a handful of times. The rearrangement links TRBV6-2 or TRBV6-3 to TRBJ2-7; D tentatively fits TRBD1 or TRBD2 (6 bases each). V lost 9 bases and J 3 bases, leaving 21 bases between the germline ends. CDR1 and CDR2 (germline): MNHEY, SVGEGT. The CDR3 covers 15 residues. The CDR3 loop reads CASHEGGTRDYEQYF. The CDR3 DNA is TGTGCCAGTCATGAAGGGGGGACTCGGGACTACGAGCAGTACTTC.

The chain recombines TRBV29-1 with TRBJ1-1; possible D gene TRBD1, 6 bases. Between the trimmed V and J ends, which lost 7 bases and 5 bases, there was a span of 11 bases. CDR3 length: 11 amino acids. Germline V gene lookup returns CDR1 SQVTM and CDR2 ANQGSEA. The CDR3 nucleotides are TGCAGCGCGACAGGCTGGACTGAAGCTTTCTTT. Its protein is CSATGWTEAFF.

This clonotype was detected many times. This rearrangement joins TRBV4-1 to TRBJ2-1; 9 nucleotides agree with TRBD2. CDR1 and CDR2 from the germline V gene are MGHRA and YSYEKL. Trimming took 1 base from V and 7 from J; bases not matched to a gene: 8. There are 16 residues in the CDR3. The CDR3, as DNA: TGCGCCAGCAGCCAAGTGCCTAGCGGGGTCTTGAATGAGCAGTTCTTC. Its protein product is CASSQVPSGVLNEQFF.

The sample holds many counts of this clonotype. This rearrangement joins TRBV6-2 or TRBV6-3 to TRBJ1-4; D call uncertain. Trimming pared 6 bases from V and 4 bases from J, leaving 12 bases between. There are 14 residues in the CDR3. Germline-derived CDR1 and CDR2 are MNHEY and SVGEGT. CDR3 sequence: CASRRTGNNEKLFF. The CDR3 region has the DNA TGTGCCAGCAGACGGACGGGGAATAATGAAAAACTGTTTTTT.

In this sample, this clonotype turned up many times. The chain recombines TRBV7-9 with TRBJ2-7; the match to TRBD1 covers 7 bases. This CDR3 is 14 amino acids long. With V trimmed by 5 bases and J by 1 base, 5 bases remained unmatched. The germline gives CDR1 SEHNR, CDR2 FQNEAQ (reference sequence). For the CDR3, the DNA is TGTGCCAGCAGCCCGACAGGGTCATCCTACGAGCAGTACTTC. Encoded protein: CASSPTGSSYEQYF.

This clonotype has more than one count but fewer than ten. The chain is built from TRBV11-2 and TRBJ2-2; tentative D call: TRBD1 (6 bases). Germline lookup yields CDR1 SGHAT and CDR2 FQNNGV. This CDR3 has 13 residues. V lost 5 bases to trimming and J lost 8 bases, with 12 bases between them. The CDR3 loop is CASSPYRVGELFF. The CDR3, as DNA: TGTGCCAGCAGCCCCTACAGGGTTGGGGAGCTGTTTTTT. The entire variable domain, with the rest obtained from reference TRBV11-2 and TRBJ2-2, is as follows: EAGVAQSPRYKIIEKRQSVAFWCNPISGHATLYWYQQILGQGPKLLIQFQNNGVVDDSQLPKDRFSAERLKGVDSTLKIQPAKLEDSAVYLCASSPYRVGELFFGEGSRLTVL.

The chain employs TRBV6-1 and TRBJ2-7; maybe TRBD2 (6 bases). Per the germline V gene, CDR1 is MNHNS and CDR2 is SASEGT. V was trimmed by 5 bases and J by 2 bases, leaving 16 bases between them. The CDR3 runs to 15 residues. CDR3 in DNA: TGTGCCAGCAGTCCGGAGGGCGCTCAACCCTACGAGCAGTACTTC. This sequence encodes CASSPEGAQPYEQYF.

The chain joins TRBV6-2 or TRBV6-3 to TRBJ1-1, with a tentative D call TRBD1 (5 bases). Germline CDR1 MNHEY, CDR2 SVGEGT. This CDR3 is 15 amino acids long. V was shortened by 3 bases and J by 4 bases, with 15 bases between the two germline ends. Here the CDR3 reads CASSYAGPPLTEAFF. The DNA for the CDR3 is TGTGCCAGCAGTTATGCGGGGCCACCGCTCACTGAAGCTTTCTTT.